This T cell receptor beta chain was profiled in a study of blood T cells in healthy people across ages. Looking at the study overall: With template switching, about one barcoded beta molecule was captured per two T cells.

Then a second PCR, running about 6 to 11 cycles, was carried out with a sample-barcoded 5' primer and a J-beta primer mix. Per sample, CDR3-containing paired-end reads numbered at least 2.5 million. TCRdb independently ran MiXCR on the 5' RACE reads; one entry per CDR3 protein. The sample lists some 1.1 million distinct CDR3 sequences; 30% to 40% were seen once. Germline CDR1 reads LGHNA; CDR2 reads YSLEER. The CDR3 spans 14 residues. The V end was cut by 0 bases, the J end by 4 bases, with 7 bases between. This clonotype has more than one count but fewer than ten. Sequenced sample: blood. This TCR came from a man aged 18 to 29 in good health. V gene TRBV4-3 combines with J gene TRBJ2-1; no clear D. The CDR3 bases are TGCGCCAGCAGCCAAGATGTCCAGTACAATGAGCAGTTCTTC. Protein product: CASSQDVQYNEQFF.